This record concerns one T cell receptor beta chain sequence. Its antigen is currently not known. A read error may produce the germline difference seen at one junction end. The sample is drawn from a study of cytomegalovirus exposure and HLA in healthy donors (dated by TCRdb to about 2017). Regarding the research as a whole: According to an earlier analysis of around 600 of the donors, about 179 million T cells yielded 95 million to 140 million unique TCR beta sequences and 276 Gb of sequence data. An early release that covered about 600 HLA-typed donors contained around 330 gigabases of sequencing data and 70 million to 100 million unique TCR sequences. Of the approximately 400 genotyped donors, approximately 83% fell in the genetic ancestry cluster associated with self-reported Caucasian donors. The study aimed to test whether cataloging public T cell receptors could reveal signatures of past pathogen exposure. Using immunosequencing, the study profiled T cell repertoires from about 620 subjects and related those repertoires to cytomegalovirus serostatus. A separate validation cohort of over 95 different subjects was used in addition to the approximately 610-subject first cohort. To predict cytomegalovirus infection status, the study combined high-throughput TCR immunosequencing, statistical association of individual TCRs with disease status, and machine learning. To study patterns of TCR occurrence, a later analysis re-analyzed previously published TCR beta repertoires from under 750 donors and added high-resolution HLA genotyping. The later analysis used no new phenotypic data to find candidate immune exposures, relying instead on TCR beta sequences and their occurrence across donors. An earlier analysis of 587 of the donors used high-throughput TCR beta sequencing to judge whether each TCR beta V gene segment behaved as functional or pseudogenic. Donor age, sex, ethnicity and CMV serostatus were compiled together with the repertoire data. A later genetic analysis used genome-wide SNP genotypes for about 65% of the 666 donors, treating that subset as a discovery cohort. Every discovery cohort repertoire had been produced on one sequencing platform. HLA typing covered class I and class II loci at four-digit resolution. The number of typed donors differed by locus: about 620-640 for A, B, C, DRB1 and DQB1; approximately 520 for DQA1; over 600 for DPA1; and some 470 for DPB1. About 5 DR-DQ haplotypes were handled as single units for association and clustering, since linkage in the cohort was strong. Across around 400 genotyped donors of the cohort, an average of roughly 250,000 unique TCR beta nucleotide sequences per donor were sequenced, and 15% to 20% of those sequences were non-productive. Broad study findings and their caveats: Three of the identified cytomegalovirus-associated TCR beta chains were confirmed in vitro to be specific for cytomegalovirus antigens. Presence/absence analyses assumed roughly uniform sequencing depth across donors, an assumption that may not hold. Broadly in line with IMGT annotations, most TCR beta V segments showed up in productive rearrangements about 87% or about 30% of the time in an earlier analysis of approximately 600 of the donors. Some IMGT-functional V segments, including TRBV6-2 and TRBV6-3, could not be told apart with the 87-base-pair reads, so those segments were excluded. A later genetic analysis associated a missense DCLRE1C variant with V-gene and J-gene trimming of TCR beta chains, and an independent cohort replicated the association. For the cohort, immune exposure information was limited to CMV serostatus. Most TCR sequences were observed very rarely across donors, whereas some public TCRs were present in many individuals. According to a later genetic analysis, donors in an Asian-associated ancestry cluster had fewer N-insertions in productive TCRs than the approximately 630-donor mean. The authors suggested that the approach could potentially be extended to other disease states and immunological phenotypes. In a later analysis, over 15,000 TCR beta sequences were associated with specific HLA alleles at a false discovery rate of 0.05. In a later analysis, TCR association rates were found to vary across HLA loci, with the most associated TCRs seen for DRB1 alleles and the fewest for HLA-C alleles. In the study, 150 to 200 TCR beta chains were listed as associated with cytomegalovirus. In both the original and validation cohorts, the classifier was reported to diagnose cytomegalovirus status with high specificity and sensitivity. Correlated functional status among segregating V segments might reflect linkage disequilibrium, but an unknown experimental factor could not be ruled out. The sequencing pipeline was judged likely to have produced a cluster of highly shared sequence variants as a technical artifact. In a later analysis, HLA-associated TCR beta chains showed more clonal expansion and lower generation probabilities than non-associated chains that were equally common. HLA typing was unavailable for some donors at each locus, so association tests used only the typed subset. When HLA alleles, especially DR and DQ, strongly co-occurred, TCR associations were difficult to assign to individual alleles. A later analysis found that most CMV-associated TCR beta chains appeared HLA-restricted, with HLA associations seemingly driven largely by CMV exposure. A further reported finding was that TCR beta sequences accurately predicted the HLA-A and HLA-B alleles for most subjects in the first cohort. According to a later analysis, parvovirus B19, influenza, CMV and Epstein-Barr virus appeared linked to several top co-occurrence clusters. In this cohort, only TCR beta chains were sequenced, and detectable features were limited by the absence of alpha or paired-chain data. The earlier analysis of around 600 of the donors excluded approximately 17 rarely observed V segments, including chromosome 9 orphons, because counts were too low.

CDR1 and CDR2 are read off the germline V gene (reference sequence) as SEHNR and FQNEAQ. There are 14 amino acids in the CDR3, from cysteine to phenylalanine inclusive. Only CDR3 DNA is held: 42 bases, read in frame from base 1. Libraries came from the immunoSEQ multiplex PCR assay. For the multiplex PCR, a mixture combining 60 forward primers for TCR Vbeta segments and 13 reverse primers for TCR Jbeta segments was used. The CDR3 region of rearranged TCR beta genes was amplified from genomic DNA by a multiplex PCR assay. On the Illumina HiSeq System, the amplified TCR beta libraries were sequenced as 87-base-pair reads. The original pipeline was this. In a later analysis, tens of millions of unique TCR beta chains were counted across the 650 to 700 repertoires, and roughly 11 million of these chains were shared by at least two donors. To remove PCR and sequencing errors, raw reads were error-corrected and collapsed into unique sequences using a nearest-neighbor algorithm that merged closely related sequences. Alignment of CDR3 sequences to IMGT reference sequences was used to assign V, D and J gene segments. For a sequence to be retained, a match of at least six nucleotides to both a V gene segment and a J gene segment was required. Rearrangements were classified as productive when the CDR3 lacked stop codons and remained in frame with V and J, and all other rearrangements were classified as non-productive. Following IMGT convention, CDR3 was defined as the stretch from the second conserved V-encoded cysteine to the conserved J-encoded phenylalanine. The earlier analysis of approximately 500 of the donors excluded sequences that lacked an unambiguous match to a single V gene segment. An earlier analysis of several hundred of the donors called V segments functional above 56.7% productive rearrangements and segregating when the between-donor standard deviation exceeded 5%. To diagnose cytomegalovirus status from the catalog of TCR beta chain sequences, a statistical classification framework was built. V and J gene assignment, in a later analysis, came from comparing TCR nucleotide sequences with IMGT/GENE-DB human TR gene sequences. In a later analysis, CDR3 sequences and most-parsimonious VDJ recombination scenarios were assigned using the TCRdist pipeline. In a later analysis, every TCR beta chain was defined by the combination of its CDR3 amino acid sequence and its V-gene family, and reads without a unique V-gene family were dropped. To address suspected cross-contamination and a sequencing artifact, a later analysis removed over 500 highly shared, low-generation-probability nucleotide sequences. In a later analysis, a clonal expansion index for each public chain was calculated from normalized within-repertoire ranks of inferred template counts. In a later analysis, generation probabilities were computed with a VDJ recombination model fitted to out-of-frame rearrangements, and the resulting probabilities were checked against IGoR. In a later analysis, hypergeometric tests were used to score TCR-TCR, TCR-HLA and TCR-CMV co-occurrence, with a repertoire-size bias correction applied to TCR pairs. False discovery rates were estimated in a later analysis by permuting HLA or CMV assignments 20 times. In a later analysis, co-occurring TCRs were grouped using DBSCAN, with TCRdist sequence similarity added in when clustering inside HLA-allele-positive subsets. For co-occurrence clustering, repertoires with fewer than 30,000 or more than 120,000 public chains were excluded, along with four or five repertoires with anomalous nucleotide sharing. Imported from immuneACCESS, the table was reduced by TCRdb to in-frame sequences with V and J called. These copies leave out some clones; in studies compared against another copy, an unresolved V gene accounts for under half, and the cause of the remainder is not known. V and J calls and clone size are copied from that table; D and trimming were computed from the DNA. In all, the sample holds 120,000 to 150,000 clones, and approximately 78% of those were seen once. 3% of the sample rests with the top ten.

The cohort was made up of under 800 healthy bone marrow donors. Cohort members were all nominally healthy when sampled, although unrecorded immune exposures were likely present. The donor tested CMV seropositive, placing the donor among the 290 or so seropositive members of the cohort. A peripheral blood sample was collected from each donor, and TCR beta sequencing was performed on peripheral blood mononuclear cells. Genomic DNA was extracted from the blood cell samples with the Qiagen DNeasy Blood Extraction Kit. The TCR comes from a man in his forties in good health and CMV-seropositive. The rearrangement combines TRBV7-9 with TRBJ2-5; the best D guess is TRBD2, with 6 bases matching. What was sequenced was PBMCs. The nucleotides read TGTTCCAGCAGCTTAGCGGTCAGCCAAGAGACCCAGTACTTC. This gives the protein CSSSLAVSQETQYF.